The clone carrying this T cell receptor (beta chain) has only a few counts. Its target is unknown. TCRdb ran MiXCR on the RACE reads and lists one entry per CDR3 protein. The repertoire holds tens of thousands of distinct CDR3 sequences, with roughly 13% as singletons. This entry is derived from a study of human T cells and chemical hapten exposure. Study results and caveats: PT1 expanded TCR counts correlated positively with patch test score. Significantly more large CDR3 similarity clusters were formed by expanded TCRs than by controls. The donors suffered from alopecia, so their immune response may not match that of healthy people.

Time point here: patch test 3, about 24 weeks after DPC sensitization. Treatment reported: therapeutic diphenylcyclopropenone sensitization with weekly scalp DPC. The CDR3 sequence is 15 residues long. V was pared by 6 bases and J by 3 bases, with 5 bases of the junction left unmatched. CDR1 is DFQATT, CDR2 SNEGSKA, per germline (reference sequence). The specimen was whole blood, collected in connection with sensitization to the hapten diphenylcyclopropenone (DPC). This receptor was identified in a woman between 45 and 60 years old with alopecia areata. Some clones in this sample may be carry-over from other donors' samples. The chain carries TRBV20-1 and TRBJ2-7; 16 bases agree with TRBD2. CDR3 bases: TGCAGTGCGCCGGGACTAGCGGGAGGGAGCTACGAGCAGTACTTC. This gives the protein CSAPGLAGGSYEQYF.